The present T cell receptor beta chain was sequenced within a study of CD8 T cells in ankylosing spondylitis. Quantitative 5'-RACE was performed with molecular barcodes, and it yielded the TCR beta libraries. MiXCR, applied by TCRdb to the 5' RACE reads, yields one record per CDR3 protein. Of 500,000 to 550,000 distinct CDR3 sequences in the sample, about 13% were seen once. Study-level points and caveats: Disease-linked clones, CD8+, were relatively rare in peripheral blood. The authors reported significant enrichment of disease-linked clones in matched ankylosing spondylitis synovial fluid. Previous work reported some of these motif variants in the synovial fluid and blood of reactive arthritis. Typical of ankylosing spondylitis blood, it appeared, was a TCR beta motif of roughly eight highly homologous variants.

CDR1 and CDR2 from the germline V gene are MNHNS and SASEGT. V gave up 6 bases and J gave up 5 bases, with 16 bases separating them. The length of the CDR3 is 14 residues. This clonotype has more than one count but fewer than ten. Its target is unknown. The receptor comes from a male donor with ankylosing spondylitis. The source material was blood, either unsorted or a sorted T cell fraction (not recorded which). The rearrangement uses TRBV6-1 and TRBJ2-5; D is unclear. The CDR3 region is CASRMDPIRETQYF. The CDR3 bases are TGTGCCAGCAGGATGGACCCAATCAGGGAGACCCAGTACTTC.